The rows below give T cell receptor beta chains drawn from one sample of a study of blood T cells in healthy people across ages. In TCRdb, the 5' RACE reads were re-called with MiXCR into one record per CDR3 protein. This sample yields hundreds of thousands of distinct CDR3 sequences, of which 20% to 25% are seen a single time; roughly a tenth belongs to the top ten. These sequences were also reported in another study, on T cells of mothers and their children.

Sequenced: blood. Receptor source: a boy younger than 18 in good health. CDR3s include the opening cysteine and the closing phenylalanine or tryptophan. The D gene is left open where the match is weak. Some rows have no size entry. The others give once, few or many, or a class for an expanded clone.

V	J	D	size	DNA	CDR3
TRBV4-2	TRBJ1-5	-	few	TGTGCCAGCAGCCAAGATGTGGCACAGTATCAGCCCCAGCATTTT	CASSQDVAQYQPQHF
TRBV6-5	TRBJ2-1	-	few	TGTGCCAGCAGTTCCCCCTTTACTATGGCAAGACATGAGCAGTTCTTC	CASSSPFTMARHEQFF
TRBV21-1	TRBJ2-7	-	-	TGTGCCAGCAGCAATTATTCCCACGCGGGCACCTCCTACGAGCAGTACTTC	CASSNYSHAGTSYEQYF
TRBV9	TRBJ2-7	-	-	TGTGCCAGCAGCGTAGTTCCGGACAGCCCCTACGAGCAGTACTTC	CASSVVPDSPYEQYF
TRBV29-1	TRBJ2-7	TRBD1	few	TGCAGCGTTGATGCAGGGGGTTACGAGCAGTACTTC	CSVDAGGYEQYF
TRBV15	TRBJ2-5	TRBD2	-	TGTGCCACCAGCCAGAAGGGAAAAACGGGGGGGACCCAGTACTTC	CATSQKGKTGGTQYF
TRBV5-1	TRBJ2-7	TRBD2	few	TGCGCCAGCAGCTTGGAACTAGCGGGGGCTAAGGAGCAGTACTTC	CASSLELAGAKEQYF
TRBV6-5	TRBJ2-2	-	-	TGTGCCAGCAGCTACTCGACAGGCCTCACCGGGGAGCTGTTTTTT	CASSYSTGLTGELFF
TRBV7-2	TRBJ2-4	-	-	TGTGCCAGCAAGGGGGGGCGCAACATTCAGTACTTC	CASKGGRNIQYF
TRBV29-1	TRBJ2-5	TRBD2	-	TGCAGCGTTGAAGATGTGCGGGGGGTACAAGAGACCCAGTACTTC	CSVEDVRGVQETQYF
TRBV20-1	TRBJ2-2	-	-	TGCAGTGCTAGAGATCTGGCTACCGGGGAGCTGTTTTTT	CSARDLATGELFF
TRBV7-9	TRBJ2-5	-	few	TGTGCCAGCGAGGGACTCGAAGAGACCCAGTACTTC	CASEGLEETQYF
TRBV28	TRBJ2-7	-	few	TGTGCCAGCAGTCCAGGGATCCCCCTGTACGAGCAGTACTTC	CASSPGIPLYEQYF
TRBV3-1	TRBJ1-4	-	few	TGTGCCAGCGCCGATCTCACAACTAATGAAAAACTGTTTTTT	CASADLTTNEKLFF
TRBV4-3	TRBJ2-1	-	-	TGCGCCAGCAGCCAAGTTGGCTTATCTAATGAGCAGTTCTTC	CASSQVGLSNEQFF
TRBV12-3/TRBV12-4	TRBJ1-2	TRBD1	-	TGTGCCAGCAGTGTACAGGGGAGCTATGGCTACACCTTC	CASSVQGSYGYTF
TRBV6-6	TRBJ1-2	TRBD1	-	TGTGCCAGCAGTACTCCCGACAGGGGAGGCTATGGCTACACCTTC	CASSTPDRGGYGYTF
TRBV15	TRBJ2-1	-	few	TGTGCCACCAGCAGAGATCCGACTAATGAGCAGTTCTTC	CATSRDPTNEQFF
TRBV4-2	TRBJ2-2	-	few	TGTGCCAGCAGCCCTGACCTATTCCGACACGCCGGGGAGCTGTTTTTT	CASSPDLFRHAGELFF
TRBV20-1	TRBJ2-5	TRBD2	-	TGCAGTGCTAGAGATGGCGCGGGAGGGCCAGGAGAGACCCAGTACTTC	CSARDGAGGPGETQYF